This TCR beta chain was retrieved from a study of blood T cells in healthy people across ages. On this clonotype: Its specificity is unknown.

A J-beta primer mix and a sample-barcoded 5' primer were used in a second PCR of about 7 to 12 cycles. The template-switch adaptor was a 5' adaptor with 12 random nucleotides. It tagged each cDNA molecule. TCRdb re-called the 5' RACE reads with MiXCR, one entry per CDR3 protein. The repertoire holds about 1.4 million distinct CDR3 sequences, with approximately 60% as singletons. Study-level results: Per million T cells, the diversity of TCR beta decreased roughly linearly as age advanced.

The CDR3 contains 12 residues. Per the germline V gene, CDR1 is MNHEY and CDR2 is SVGEGT. The V and J ends lost 10 bases and 3 bases, in that order; junction bases with no gene match: 3. This clonotype was sampled from a man between 18 and 35 years old in good health. The chain carries TRBV6-2 or TRBV6-3 and TRBJ1-2; 9 bases agree with TRBD1. The sequenced sample was blood. CDR3 DNA: TGTGCCACCGGGGACAGGGACTATGGCTACACCTTC. Translated, it gives CATGDRDYGYTF.